One sample yielded the 16 T cell receptor beta chains listed below, sequenced in a study of OX40 agonist ivuxolimab in advanced cancers. Using immunoSEQ multiplex PCR, the repertoire was profiled, and TCRdb retains in-frame clones only, with some absent. Of about 48,000 clones listed, approximately 91% are singletons. Here the sequenced sample was CD4+ or CD8+ T cells sorted from blood, taken in a trial of the OX40 agonist ivuxolimab. These receptors came from an adult with an advanced solid tumor such as melanoma, head and neck, liver or kidney cancer.

DNA for the CDR3: TGTGCCACAAGACAGGGGGCAAAAGATACGCAGTATTTT. Translation gives CATRQGAKDTQYF. V is TRBV6-5 and J is TRBJ2-3; 10 bases are shared with TRBD1. The V and J ends lost 10 bases and 5 bases, in that order; junction bases with no gene match: 6. Germline V gene sequence: CDR1 MNHEY, CDR2 SVGAGI. The CDR3 covers 13 residues.

This sequence joins TRBV5-1 and TRBJ2-5; D uncertain. The CDR3 extends over 12 amino acids. Deletions cut 0 bases from V and 5 bases from J, with 5 bases between. In germline, CDR1 is SGHRS, CDR2 YFSETQ. The CDR3 spells CASSLAGETQYF. CDR3 in DNA: TGCGCCAGCAGCTTGGCCGGGGAGACCCAGTACTTC.

The chain links TRBV19 to TRBJ1-4; D gene ambiguous. CDR1 and CDR2 (germline): LNHDA, SQIVND (reference sequence). This CDR3 contains 13 residues. V lost 6 bases and J lost 7, with 12 bases in between. The chain's CDR3 is CASSTGWREKLFF. The CDR3 DNA reads as TGTGCCAGTAGCACGGGATGGCGTGAAAAACTGTTTTTT.

This clone was recorded a few times. The sample carries other DNA sequences with the same CDR3. The chain joins TRBV18 to TRBJ2-7, with D possibly TRBD2 on 5 matching bases. The V gene's germline CDR1 is KGHSH and CDR2 LQKENI. The CDR3 spans 14 residues. Trimming shortened V by 0 bases and J by 5 bases, and 11 bases separated the two germline ends. The CDR3: CASSPPSGWHEQYF. The CDR3 DNA follows: TGTGCCAGCTCACCACCTTCGGGGTGGCACGAGCAGTACTTC.

This clone was seen more than once but under ten times. The gene calls are TRBV6-1 and TRBJ2-3; D is uncertain. CDR3 length: 15 amino acids. Trimming left V 1 base short and J 1 base short, with 9 bases between. Germline loops: CDR1 MNHNS, CDR2 SASEGT. This CDR3 reads CASSEVLDGTDTQYF. The CDR3 nucleotides read TGTGCCAGCAGTGAAGTGTTAGACGGCACAGATACGCAGTATTTT.

The V and J genes are TRBV5-6 and TRBJ1-2; no definite D call. Germline CDR1 and CDR2: SGHDT and YYEEEE. V was shortened by 4 bases and J by 4 bases, with 8 bases between the two germline ends. This CDR3 is built from 12 residues. The CDR3 DNA sequence: TGTGCCAGCAGCCTCACGGCCTATGGCTACACCTTC. This gives the protein CASSLTAYGYTF.

V and J are TRBV6-6 and TRBJ2-1; TRBD1 might be the D (7 bases). The V gene's germline CDR1 is MNHNY and CDR2 SVGAGI (reference sequence). With 8 bases removed from V and 0 bases from J, the gap between germline ends came to 14 bases. The CDR3 contains 15 residues. Here the CDR3 reads CASEPRGDSYNEQFF. CDR3 nucleotide sequence: TGTGCCAGCGAACCCAGGGGGGACTCCTACAATGAGCAGTTCTTC.

This clone was picked up one time. The chain recombines TRBV5-1 with TRBJ2-1; D possibly corresponds to TRBD2 (6 bases). Germline loops: CDR1 SGHRS, CDR2 YFSETQ. Deletions cut 1 base from V and 3 bases from J, with 17 bases between. The CDR3 is 17 amino acids. The CDR3 reads CASSLSLRLALYNEQFF. Here the CDR3 DNA reads TGCGCCAGCAGCTTGAGTCTCCGGCTAGCGCTCTACAATGAGCAGTTCTTC.

In this sample, this clone turned up once. J is TRBJ2-1 and V is TRBV6-5; 10 bases are a match to TRBD2. Germline values: CDR1 MNHEY, CDR2 SVGAGI. Trimming at V came to 8 bases and at J to 3 bases, leaving 1 base not matched to a gene. The CDR3 has 13 residues. The CDR3 coding sequence is TGTGCCAGCGGGACTAGCGACTACAATGAGCAGTTCTTC. Translated: CASGTSDYNEQFF.

The V call is TRBV9, the J call TRBJ2-4; tentatively, D is TRBD2 (6 bases). Germline CDR1 SGDLS, CDR2 YYNGEE. V was trimmed by 4 bases and J by 0 bases, leaving 20 bases between them. The CDR3 totals 18 residues. CDR3 coding DNA: TGTGCCAGCAGCCCTTTTCGGGGGACCGGTCTAGCCAAAAACATTCAGTACTTC. Translating gives CASSPFRGTGLAKNIQYF.

The count of this clone is one. The chain carries TRBV10-1 and TRBJ1-3; 9 bases are a match to TRBD1. This CDR3 region has 17 residues. The germline V gene encodes CDR1 WNHNN and CDR2 SYGVQD (reference sequence). J gave up 3 bases and V 6 bases, and 12 bases lay outside the gene matches. CDR3 region: CASRTNRTGEDGNTIYF. In DNA, the CDR3 is TGCGCCAGCAGAACAAATCGGACAGGGGAAGATGGAAACACCATATATTTT.

The CDR3 reads CASLRDSGGYTF. The CDR3, as DNA: TGTGCCAGCTTACGGGATTCCGGTGGCTACACCTTC. The V call is TRBV2, the J call TRBJ1-2; D is undetermined. In germline, CDR1 is SNHLY, CDR2 FYNNEI. Trimming took 8 bases from V and 7 from J, leaving 14 bases between them. The CDR3 loop spans 12 amino acids. Filled out from reference TRBV2 and TRBJ1-2, the complete variable domain reads EPEVTQTPSHQVTQMGQEVILRCVPISNHLYFYWYRQILGQKVEFLVSFYNNEISEKSEIFDDQFSVERPDGSNFTLKIRSTKLEDSAMYFCASLRDSGGYTFGSGTRLTVV.

The genes are TRBV5-4 and TRBJ2-7; D may match TRBD1 or TRBD2 (5 bases each). CDR1 and CDR2 from the germline V gene are SGHNT and YYREEE (reference sequence). The CDR3 is made up of 17 amino acids. V was cut by 2 bases and J by 0 bases, with 18 bases left in between. As DNA, the CDR3 is TGTGCCAGCAGCTTCGGACTGAGGGGATCAAGCTCCTACGAGCAGTACGTC. This encodes CASSFGLRGSSSYEQYV.

The rearrangement uses TRBV6-5 and TRBJ2-1, with D possibly matching TRBD1 (6 bases). Germline loops: CDR1 MNHEY, CDR2 SVGAGI. The V end lost 6 bases, the J end lost 4 bases, and 13 bases lay between the germline ends. CDR3 length equals 14 residues. CDR3 region: CASRDGTHYNEQFF. The CDR3, as DNA: TGTGCCAGCAGAGACGGGACACATTACAATGAGCAGTTCTTC.

The CDR3 bases are TGCGCCAGCAGCTCCGGGACAGGGGGCTCCTACGAGCAGTACGTC. Amino acids: CASSSGTGGSYEQYV. This chain links TRBV5-1 with TRBJ2-7; TRBD1 agrees at 11 bases. Losses at the gene ends were 3 bases for V and 0 bases for J; bases not matched to a gene: 2. This CDR3 comprises 15 residues. Germline loops: CDR1 SGHRS, CDR2 YFSETQ.

About this clone itself: A junction end diverges from the germline sequence, so it may reflect a read error. The chain uses TRBV14 and TRBJ2-5; D is ambiguous. The V gene's germline CDR1 is SGHDN and CDR2 FVKESK. The CDR3 consists of 14 residues. For the CDR3, the DNA is TGTGCCAGCAGTCAAGCCCCGGTCGGAGAGACCCAGTACTTC. It translates to CASSQAPVGETQYF.